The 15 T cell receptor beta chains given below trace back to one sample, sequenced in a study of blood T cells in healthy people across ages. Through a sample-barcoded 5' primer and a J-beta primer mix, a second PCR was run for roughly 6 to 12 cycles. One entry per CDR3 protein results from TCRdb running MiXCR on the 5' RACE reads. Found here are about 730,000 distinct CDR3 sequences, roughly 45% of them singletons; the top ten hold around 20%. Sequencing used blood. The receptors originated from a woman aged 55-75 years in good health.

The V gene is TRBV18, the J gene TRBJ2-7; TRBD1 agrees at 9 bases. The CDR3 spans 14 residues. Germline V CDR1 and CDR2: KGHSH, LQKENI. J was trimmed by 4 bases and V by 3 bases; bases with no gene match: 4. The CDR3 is CASSPRQGEYEQYF. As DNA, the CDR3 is TGTGCCAGCTCACCCCGACAGGGGGAATACGAGCAGTACTTC.

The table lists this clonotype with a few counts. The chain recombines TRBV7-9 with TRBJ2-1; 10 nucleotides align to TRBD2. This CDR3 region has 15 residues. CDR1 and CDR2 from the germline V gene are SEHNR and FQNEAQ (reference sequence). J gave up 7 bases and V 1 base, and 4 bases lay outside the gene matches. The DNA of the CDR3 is TGTGCCAGCAGCTTAGTAGCGGGAGGACTTAATGAGCAGTTCTTC. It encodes CASSLVAGGLNEQFF.

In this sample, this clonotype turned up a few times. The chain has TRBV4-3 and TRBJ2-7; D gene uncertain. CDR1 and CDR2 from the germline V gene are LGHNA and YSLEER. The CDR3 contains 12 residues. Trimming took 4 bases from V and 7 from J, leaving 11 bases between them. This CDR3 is CASSPHPWEQYF. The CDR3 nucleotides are TGCGCCAGCAGCCCCCACCCTTGGGAGCAGTACTTC.

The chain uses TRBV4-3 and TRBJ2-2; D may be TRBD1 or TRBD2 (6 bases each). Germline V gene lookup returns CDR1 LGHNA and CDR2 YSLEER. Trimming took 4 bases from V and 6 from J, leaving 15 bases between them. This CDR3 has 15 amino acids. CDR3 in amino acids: CASSRVSGEAGELFF. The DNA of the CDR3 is TGCGCCAGCAGCCGAGTCTCAGGGGAGGCCGGGGAGCTGTTTTTT.

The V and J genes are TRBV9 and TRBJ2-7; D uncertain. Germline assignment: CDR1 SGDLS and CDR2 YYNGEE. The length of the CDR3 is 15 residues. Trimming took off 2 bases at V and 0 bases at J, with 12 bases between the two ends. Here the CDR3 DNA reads TGTGCCAGCAGCGTTGGGCAAAAAGCCTCCTACGAGCAGTACTTC. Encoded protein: CASSVGQKASYEQYF.

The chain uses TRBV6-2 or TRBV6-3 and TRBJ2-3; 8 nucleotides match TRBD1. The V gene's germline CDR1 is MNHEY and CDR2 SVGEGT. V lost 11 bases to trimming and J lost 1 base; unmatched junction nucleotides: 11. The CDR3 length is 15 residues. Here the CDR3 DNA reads TGTGCCGGCAAGAAACTGGGACAGGGCACAGATACGCAGTATTTT. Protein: CAGKKLGQGTDTQYF.

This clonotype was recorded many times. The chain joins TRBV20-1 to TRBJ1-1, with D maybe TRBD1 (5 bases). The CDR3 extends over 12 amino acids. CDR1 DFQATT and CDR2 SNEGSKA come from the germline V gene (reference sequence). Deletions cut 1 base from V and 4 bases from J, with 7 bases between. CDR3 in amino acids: CSARGGSTEAFF. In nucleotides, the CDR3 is TGCAGTGCTAGAGGGGGGAGCACTGAAGCTTTCTTT.

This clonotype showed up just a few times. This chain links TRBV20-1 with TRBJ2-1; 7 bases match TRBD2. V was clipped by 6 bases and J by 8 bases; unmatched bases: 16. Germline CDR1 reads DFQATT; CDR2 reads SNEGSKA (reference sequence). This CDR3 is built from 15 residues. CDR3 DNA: TGCAGTGCCCCCATCGTTAGCGGGTTGAGGGATGAGCAGTTCTTC. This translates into CSAPIVSGLRDEQFF.

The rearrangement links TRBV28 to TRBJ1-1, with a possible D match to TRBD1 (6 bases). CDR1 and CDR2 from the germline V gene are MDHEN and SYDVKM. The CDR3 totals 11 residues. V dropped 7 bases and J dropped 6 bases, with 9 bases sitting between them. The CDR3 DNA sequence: TGTGCCAGCACGGGGGGCCCTGAAGCTTTCTTT. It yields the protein CASTGGPEAFF.

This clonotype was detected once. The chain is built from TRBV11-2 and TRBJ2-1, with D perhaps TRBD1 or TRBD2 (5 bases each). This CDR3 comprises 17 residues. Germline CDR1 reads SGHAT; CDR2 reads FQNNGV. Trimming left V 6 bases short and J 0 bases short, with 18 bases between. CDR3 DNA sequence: TGTGCCAGCAGGGACGGGGCTGCAGCGAGCTCCTACAATGAGCAGTTCTTC. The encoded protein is CASRDGAAASSYNEQFF. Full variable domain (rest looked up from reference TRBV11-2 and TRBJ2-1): EAGVAQSPRYKIIEKRQSVAFWCNPISGHATLYWYQQILGQGPKLLIQFQNNGVVDDSQLPKDRFSAERLKGVDSTLKIQPAKLEDSAVYLCASRDGAAASSYNEQFFGPGTRLTVL.

The CDR3 reads CASSQQGGPQHF. The CDR3 DNA sequence: TGTGCCAGCAGCCAACAGGGTGGGCCCCAGCATTTT. This rearrangement joins TRBV3-1 to TRBJ1-5, with D maybe TRBD1 (5 bases). This CDR3 is 12 amino acids long. The V end lost 2 bases, the J end lost 9 bases, and 8 bases lay between the germline ends. Germline lookup yields CDR1 LGHDT and CDR2 YNNKEL (reference sequence). The full variable domain, rest sourced from reference TRBV3-1 and TRBJ1-5, is DTAVSQTPKYLVTQMGNDKSIKCEQNLGHDTMYWYKQDSKKFLKIMFSYNNKELIINETVPNRFSPKSPDKAHLNLHINSLELGDSAVYFCASSQQGGPQHFGDGTRLSIL.

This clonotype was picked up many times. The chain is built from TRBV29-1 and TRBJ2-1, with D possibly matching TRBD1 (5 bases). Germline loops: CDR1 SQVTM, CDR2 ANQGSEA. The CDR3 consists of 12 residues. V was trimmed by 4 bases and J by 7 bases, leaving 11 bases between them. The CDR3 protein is CSVVQGGNEQFF. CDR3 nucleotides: TGCAGCGTTGTTCAGGGTGGGAATGAGCAGTTCTTC.

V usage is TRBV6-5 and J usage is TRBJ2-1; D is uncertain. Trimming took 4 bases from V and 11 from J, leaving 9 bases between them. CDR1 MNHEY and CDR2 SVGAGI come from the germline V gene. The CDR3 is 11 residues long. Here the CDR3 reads CASSSPSQQFF. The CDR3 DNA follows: TGTGCCAGCAGTTCCCCGAGTCAGCAGTTCTTC.

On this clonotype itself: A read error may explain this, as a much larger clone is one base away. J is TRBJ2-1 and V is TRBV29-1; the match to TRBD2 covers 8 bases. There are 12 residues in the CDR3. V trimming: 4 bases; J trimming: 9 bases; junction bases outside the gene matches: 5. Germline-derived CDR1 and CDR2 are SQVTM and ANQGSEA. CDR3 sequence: CSVGSGGGEQFF. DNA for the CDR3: TGCAGCGTTGGTTCGGGAGGGGGTGAGCAGTTCTTC.

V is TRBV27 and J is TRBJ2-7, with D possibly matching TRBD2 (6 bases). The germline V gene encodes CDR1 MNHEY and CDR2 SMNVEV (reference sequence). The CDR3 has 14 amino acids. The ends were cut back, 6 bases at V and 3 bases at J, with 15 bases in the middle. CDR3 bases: TGTGCCAGCAGCTCGACTAGTAGTGGCTACGAGCAGTACTTC. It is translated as CASSSTSSGYEQYF.